Sequencing of this T cell receptor (beta chain) was carried out in a study of glioma-infiltrating T cells after dendritic cell vaccination. Study overall: Dendritic cells derived from monocytes and pulsed with autologous tumor lysate formed the vaccine.

Before vaccination, two weeks after the third vaccination, and at progression, PBMC were collected. TCRdb's table, derived via immunoSEQ multiplex PCR, lists solely in-frame clones and lacks some. Of about 64,000 clones listed, roughly 80% are singletons. The germline gives CDR1 SGHRS, CDR2 YFSETQ. The ends lost 0 bases at V and 3 bases at J; junction bases unmatched: 6. This CDR3 comprises 17 residues. The chain combines TRBV5-1 with TRBJ2-3; TRBD1 matches 11 bases. The sequence was obtained from a human donor with glioblastoma. The specimen was blood, collected before dendritic cell vaccination. CDR3 nucleotide sequence: TGCGCCAGCAGCTTGGTGAGGGGACAGGGGGTGACAGATACGCAGTATTTT. As protein: CASSLVRGQGVTDTQYF.